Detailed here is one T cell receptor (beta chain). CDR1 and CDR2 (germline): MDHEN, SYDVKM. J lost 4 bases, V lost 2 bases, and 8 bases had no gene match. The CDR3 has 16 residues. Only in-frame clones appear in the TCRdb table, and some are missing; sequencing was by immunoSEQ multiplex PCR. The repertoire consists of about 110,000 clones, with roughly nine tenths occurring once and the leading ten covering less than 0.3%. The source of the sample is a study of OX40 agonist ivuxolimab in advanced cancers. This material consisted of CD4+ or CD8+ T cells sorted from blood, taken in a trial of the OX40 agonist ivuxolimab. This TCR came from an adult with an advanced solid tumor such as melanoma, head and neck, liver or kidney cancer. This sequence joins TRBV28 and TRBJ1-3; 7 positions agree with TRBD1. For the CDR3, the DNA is TGTGCCAGCAGTTTACCCTTCCTACAGGGGGGAAACACCATATATTTT. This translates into CASSLPFLQGGNTIYF.